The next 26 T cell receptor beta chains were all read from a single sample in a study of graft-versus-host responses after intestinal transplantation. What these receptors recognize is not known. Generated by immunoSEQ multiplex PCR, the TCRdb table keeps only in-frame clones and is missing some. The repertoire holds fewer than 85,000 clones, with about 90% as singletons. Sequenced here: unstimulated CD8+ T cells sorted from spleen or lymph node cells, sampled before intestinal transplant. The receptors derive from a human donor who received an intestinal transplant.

CDR3 coding DNA: TGTGCCAGCAGTTTACGCACAGGGTCTGGGGCCAACGTCCTGACTTTC. Its protein is CASSLRTGSGANVLTF. The chain employs TRBV27 and TRBJ2-6, with a possible D match to TRBD1 (6 bases). The CDR3 has 16 residues. Germline lookup yields CDR1 MNHEY and CDR2 SMNVEV (reference sequence). Trimming stripped 2 bases from V and 1 base from J, with 9 bases between.

This chain's CDR3 is CASSAQQGARTDTQYF. CDR3 in DNA: TGTGCCAGCAGCGCGCAACAGGGAGCCCGCACAGATACGCAGTATTTT. The chain is built from TRBV9 and TRBJ2-3, with D possibly being TRBD1 (6 bases). The length of the CDR3 is 16 residues. Trimming took 3 bases from V and 1 from J, leaving 15 bases between them. Per germline, CDR1 SGDLS and CDR2 YYNGEE.

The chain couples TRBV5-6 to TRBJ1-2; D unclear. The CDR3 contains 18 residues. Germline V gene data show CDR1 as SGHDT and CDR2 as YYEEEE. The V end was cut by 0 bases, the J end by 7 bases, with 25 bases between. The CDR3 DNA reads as TGTGCCAGCAGCTTGGTCTTCTTACACGGCCCGGGGTTAAGTGGCTACACCTTC. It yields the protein CASSLVFLHGPGLSGYTF.

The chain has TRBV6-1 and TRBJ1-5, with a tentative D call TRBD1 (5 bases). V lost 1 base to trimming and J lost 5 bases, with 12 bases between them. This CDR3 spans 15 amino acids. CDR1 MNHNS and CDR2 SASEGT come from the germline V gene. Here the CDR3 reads CASSEDRTLYQPQHF. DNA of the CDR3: TGTGCCAGCAGTGAAGATAGGACATTATATCAGCCCCAGCATTTT.

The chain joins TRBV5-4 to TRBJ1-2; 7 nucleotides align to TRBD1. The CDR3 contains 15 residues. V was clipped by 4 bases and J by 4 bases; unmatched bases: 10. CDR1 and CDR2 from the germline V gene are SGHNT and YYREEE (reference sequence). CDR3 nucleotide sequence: TGTGCCAGCAGCCGTCAGGGGGGCAGGGTCTATGGCTACACCTTC. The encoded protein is CASSRQGGRVYGYTF.

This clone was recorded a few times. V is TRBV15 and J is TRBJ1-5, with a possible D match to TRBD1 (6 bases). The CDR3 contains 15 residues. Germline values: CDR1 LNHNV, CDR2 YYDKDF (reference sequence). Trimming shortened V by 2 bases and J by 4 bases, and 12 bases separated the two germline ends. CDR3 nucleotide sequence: TGTGCCACCAGCAGATCAGGGGCCGGGAATCAGCCCCAGCATTTT. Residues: CATSRSGAGNQPQHF.

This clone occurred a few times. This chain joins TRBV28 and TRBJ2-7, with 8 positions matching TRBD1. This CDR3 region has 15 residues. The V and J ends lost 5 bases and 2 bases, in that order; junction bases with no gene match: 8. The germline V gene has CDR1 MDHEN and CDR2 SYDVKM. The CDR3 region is CASSTDREEAYEQYF. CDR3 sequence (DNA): TGTGCCAGCAGTACGGACAGGGAGGAAGCCTACGAGCAGTACTTC.

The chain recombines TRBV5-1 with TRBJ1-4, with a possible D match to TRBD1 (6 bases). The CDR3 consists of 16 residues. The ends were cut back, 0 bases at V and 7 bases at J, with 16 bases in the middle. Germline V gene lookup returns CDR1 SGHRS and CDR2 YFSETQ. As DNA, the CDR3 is TGCGCCAGCAGCTTGGACAGGGTGGTGATCCGTGAAAAACTGTTTTTT. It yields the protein CASSLDRVVIREKLFF.

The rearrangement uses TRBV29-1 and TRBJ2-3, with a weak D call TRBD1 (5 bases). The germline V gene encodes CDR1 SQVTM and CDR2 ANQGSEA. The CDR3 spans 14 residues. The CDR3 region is CTARYQGSTDTQYF. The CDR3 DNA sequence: TGCACCGCCCGTTACCAGGGAAGCACAGATACGCAGTATTTT.

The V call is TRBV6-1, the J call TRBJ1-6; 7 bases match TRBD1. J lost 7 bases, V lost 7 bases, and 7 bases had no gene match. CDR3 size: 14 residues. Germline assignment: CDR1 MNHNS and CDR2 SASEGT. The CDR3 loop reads CASTGGQPNSPLHF. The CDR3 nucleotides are TGTGCCAGCACCGGGGGACAGCCCAATTCACCCCTCCACTTT.

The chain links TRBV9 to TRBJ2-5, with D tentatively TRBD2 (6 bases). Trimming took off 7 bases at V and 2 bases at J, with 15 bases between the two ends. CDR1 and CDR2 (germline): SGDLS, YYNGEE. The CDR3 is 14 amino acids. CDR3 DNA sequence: TGTGCCAGCTCCGAGGAGGGTTTACAAGAGACCCAGTACTTC. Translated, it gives CASSEEGLQETQYF.

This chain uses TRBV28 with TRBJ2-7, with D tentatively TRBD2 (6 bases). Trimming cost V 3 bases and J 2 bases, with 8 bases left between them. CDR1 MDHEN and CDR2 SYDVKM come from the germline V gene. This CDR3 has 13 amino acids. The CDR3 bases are TGTGCCAGCAGTTTCGGGGGTACCTACGAGCAGTACTTC. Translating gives CASSFGGTYEQYF.

CDR3 DNA: TGTGCCAGCAGTTTACGGGGGGCGAACACCGGGGAGCTGTTTTTT. Protein: CASSLRGANTGELFF. V is TRBV6-6 and J is TRBJ2-2; TRBD2 aligns across 7 bases. The CDR3 extends over 15 amino acids. Per germline, CDR1 MNHNY and CDR2 SVGAGI (reference sequence). J gave up 0 bases and V 4 bases, and 2 bases lay outside the gene matches.

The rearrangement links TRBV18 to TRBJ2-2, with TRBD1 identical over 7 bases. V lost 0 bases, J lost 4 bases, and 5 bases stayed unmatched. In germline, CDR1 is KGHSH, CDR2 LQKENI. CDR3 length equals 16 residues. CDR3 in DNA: TGTGCCAGCTCACCACCCGACAGGGCCCGCACCGGGGAGCTGTTTTTT. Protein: CASSPPDRARTGELFF.

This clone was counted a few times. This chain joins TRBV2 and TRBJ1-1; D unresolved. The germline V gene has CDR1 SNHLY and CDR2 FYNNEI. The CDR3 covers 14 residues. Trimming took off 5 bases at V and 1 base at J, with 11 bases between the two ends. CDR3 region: CASSSRAGNTEAFF. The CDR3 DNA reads TGTGCCAGCAGTAGCCGAGCAGGGAACACTGAAGCTTTCTTT.

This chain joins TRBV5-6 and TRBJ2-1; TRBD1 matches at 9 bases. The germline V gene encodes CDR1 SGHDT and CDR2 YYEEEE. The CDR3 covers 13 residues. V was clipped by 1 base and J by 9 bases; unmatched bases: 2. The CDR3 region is CASSLTGGIEQFF. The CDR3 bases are TGTGCCAGCAGCTTGACAGGGGGCATTGAGCAGTTCTTC.

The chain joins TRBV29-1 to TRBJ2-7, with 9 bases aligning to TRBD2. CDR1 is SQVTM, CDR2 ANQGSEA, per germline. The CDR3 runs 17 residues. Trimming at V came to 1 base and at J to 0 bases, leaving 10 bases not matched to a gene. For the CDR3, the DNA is TGCAGCGTTGAAGGATCGGGCGGGGGGGATAGCTCCTACGAGCAGTACTTC. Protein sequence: CSVEGSGGGDSSYEQYF.

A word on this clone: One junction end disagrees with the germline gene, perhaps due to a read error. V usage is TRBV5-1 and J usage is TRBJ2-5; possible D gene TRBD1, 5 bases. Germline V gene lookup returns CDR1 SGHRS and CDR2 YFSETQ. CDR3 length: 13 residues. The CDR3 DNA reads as TGCGCCAGCAGCTCCCTTGGGCGTACCTCAGGGAACTTC. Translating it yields CASSSLGRTSGNF.

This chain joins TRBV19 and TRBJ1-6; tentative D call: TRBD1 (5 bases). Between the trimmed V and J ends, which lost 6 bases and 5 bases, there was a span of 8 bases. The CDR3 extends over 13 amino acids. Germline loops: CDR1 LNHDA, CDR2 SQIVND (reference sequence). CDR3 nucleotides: TGTGCCAGTAGGGGCAGGGATAATTCACCCCTCCACTTT. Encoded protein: CASRGRDNSPLHF.

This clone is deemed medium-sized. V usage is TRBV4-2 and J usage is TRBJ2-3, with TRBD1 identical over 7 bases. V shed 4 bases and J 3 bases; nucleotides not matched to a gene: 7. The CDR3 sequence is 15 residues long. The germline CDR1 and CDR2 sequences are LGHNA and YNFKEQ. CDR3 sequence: CASSPTGEGTDTQYF. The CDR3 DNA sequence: TGTGCCAGCAGCCCTACAGGGGAAGGGACAGATACGCAGTATTTT.

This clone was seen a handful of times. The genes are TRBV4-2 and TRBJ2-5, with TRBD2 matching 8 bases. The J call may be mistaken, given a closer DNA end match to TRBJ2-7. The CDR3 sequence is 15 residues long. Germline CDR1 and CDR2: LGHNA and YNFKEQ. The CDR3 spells CASSQESSGPNEQYF. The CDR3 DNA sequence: TGTGCCAGCAGCCAAGAATCTAGCGGGCCGAACGAGCAGTACTTC.

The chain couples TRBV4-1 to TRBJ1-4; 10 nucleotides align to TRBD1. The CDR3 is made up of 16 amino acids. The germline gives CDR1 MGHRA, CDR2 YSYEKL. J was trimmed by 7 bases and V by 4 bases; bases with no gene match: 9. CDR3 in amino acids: CASSRPGTGVVEKLFF. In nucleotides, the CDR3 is TGCGCCAGCAGCCGTCCCGGGACAGGGGTTGTTGAAAAACTGTTTTTT.

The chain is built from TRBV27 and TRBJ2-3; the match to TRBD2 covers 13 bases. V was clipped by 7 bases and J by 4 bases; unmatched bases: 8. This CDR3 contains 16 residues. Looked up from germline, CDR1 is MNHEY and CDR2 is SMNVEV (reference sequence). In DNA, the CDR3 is TGTGCCAGCACCAAAGGGACTAGCGGGAAGTCAGATACGCAGTATTTT. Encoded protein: CASTKGTSGKSDTQYF.

The CDR3 sequence: CASSFQGEDQPQHF. In DNA, the CDR3 is TGTGCCAGCAGTTTCCAGGGGGAAGATCAGCCCCAGCATTTT. V is TRBV2 and J is TRBJ1-5; the match to TRBD1 covers 7 bases. Germline trimming cut 5 bases from V and 5 bases from J; bases unmatched to any gene: 6. The CDR3 length is 14 residues. Germline V lookup: CDR1 SNHLY, CDR2 FYNNEI.

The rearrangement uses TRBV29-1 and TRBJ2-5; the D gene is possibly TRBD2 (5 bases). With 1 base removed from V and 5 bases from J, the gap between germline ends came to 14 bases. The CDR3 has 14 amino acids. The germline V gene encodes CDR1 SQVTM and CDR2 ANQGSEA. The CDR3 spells CSVEGNPGEETQYF. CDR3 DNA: TGCAGCGTTGAAGGTAACCCCGGGGAGGAGACCCAGTACTTC.

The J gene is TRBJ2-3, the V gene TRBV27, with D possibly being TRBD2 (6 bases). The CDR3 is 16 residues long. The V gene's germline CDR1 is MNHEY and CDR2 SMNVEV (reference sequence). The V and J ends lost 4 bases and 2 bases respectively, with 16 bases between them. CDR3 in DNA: TGTGCCAGCAGTTCCATGCAGGGACTGGCCACAGATACGCAGTATTTT. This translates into CASSSMQGLATDTQYF.